The 5 T cell receptor beta chains presented below share a single source sample, sequenced in a study of T-cell memory formation after mild COVID-19 (dated by TCRdb to about 2021). The library relied on 5' RACE. Instrument used: Illumina NovaSeq 6000. TCRdb took the public reads, trimmed them with fastp at Q25, ran MiXCR for clone calling and kept in-frame beta chains. Rows matching on CDR3 protein sequence are summarized as one entry with the most common DNA and genes. This sample lists a few hundred thousand distinct CDR3 sequences; roughly 27% were detected once. The top ten clonotypes cover 9.5% to 12% of the sample. The sample consisted of PBMCs or a T cell subset sorted from them (not recorded which). The receptors were sampled from an adult woman who had mild COVID-19 (a few samples of this study predate the infection). The sample titles of this study are shuffled in the database, so cell type and time point are left out; the donor was told from shared clones.

The chain is built from TRBV4-3 and TRBJ2-7; D not resolved. Germline loops: CDR1 LGHNA, CDR2 YSLEER. The CDR3 is 14 residues long. The V end was cut by 3 bases, the J end by 1 base, with 10 bases between. For the CDR3, the DNA is TGCGCCAGCAGCCAGGGTAGCAGGTCCTACGAGCAGTACTTC. Amino acids: CASSQGSRSYEQYF.

The chain recombines TRBV6-6 with TRBJ1-3; TRBD1 aligns across 7 bases. The V and J ends lost 4 bases and 2 bases, in that order; junction bases with no gene match: 2. CDR3 length equals 14 residues. CDR1 is MNHNY and CDR2 is SVGAGI in the germline V gene (reference sequence). CDR3 region: CASSFDRAGNTIYF. The CDR3 nucleotides read TGTGCCAGCAGTTTCGACAGGGCTGGAAACACCATATATTTT.

This clonotype has just a few counts. The chain uses TRBV4-1 and TRBJ1-2; 8 bases map to TRBD1. J was trimmed by 1 base and V by 4 bases; bases with no gene match: 8. Germline CDR1 and CDR2: MGHRA and YSYEKL. The CDR3 covers 16 residues. The CDR3 region is CASSPEYRGNNYGYTF. The DNA for the CDR3 is TGCGCCAGCAGCCCGGAATACAGGGGGAATAACTATGGCTACACCTTC.

The genes are TRBV11-1 and TRBJ2-1; D tentatively fits TRBD1 or TRBD2 (5 bases each). V shed 5 bases and J shed 6 bases, with 17 bases lying between them. The CDR3 spans 15 residues. Germline V gene lookup returns CDR1 SGHAT and CDR2 FQDESV (reference sequence). The CDR3 spells CASSPRVAGTNEQFF. Here the CDR3 DNA reads TGTGCCAGCAGCCCTCGGGTCGCAGGGACCAATGAGCAGTTCTTC.

The J gene is TRBJ2-7, the V gene TRBV29-1; 8 nucleotides agree with TRBD2. The germline gives CDR1 SQVTM, CDR2 ANQGSEA. The length of the CDR3 is 14 residues. Trimming at V came to 4 bases and at J to 3 bases, leaving 8 bases not matched to a gene. CDR3 in DNA: TGCAGCGTTGTGATCGGGGGGGCCCTCTACGAGCAGTACTTC. Protein: CSVVIGGALYEQYF.